What follows is one T cell receptor beta chain and its context. This entry belongs to a study of shared clonotypes between healthy human individuals. V lost 4 bases to trimming and J lost 1 base, with 12 bases between them. CDR1 is SGHVS and CDR2 is FNYEAQ in the germline V gene. The CDR3 is 15 residues long. TCRdb's table, derived via immunoSEQ multiplex PCR, lists solely in-frame clones and lacks some. The data contain some 95,000 clones, around two thirds of them singletons. This receptor was identified in a man aged 30 to 39 in good health. What was sequenced was memory CD8+ T cells sorted from blood. Subset given: CD45RO+ cells pooled with CCR7-negative TemRA cells. This chain uses TRBV7-6 with TRBJ2-3, with D unresolved. The CDR3 spells CASSYGVGRTDTQYF. The CDR3 nucleotides read TGTGCCAGCAGCTACGGAGTAGGGCGCACAGATACGCAGTATTTT. Full variable domain (missing parts from reference TRBV7-6 and TRBJ2-3): GAGVSQSPRYKVTKRGQDVALRCDPISGHVSLYWYRQALGQGPEFLTYFNYEAQQDKSGLPNDRFSAERPEGSISTLTIQRTEQRDSAMYRCASSYGVGRTDTQYFGPGTRLTVL.